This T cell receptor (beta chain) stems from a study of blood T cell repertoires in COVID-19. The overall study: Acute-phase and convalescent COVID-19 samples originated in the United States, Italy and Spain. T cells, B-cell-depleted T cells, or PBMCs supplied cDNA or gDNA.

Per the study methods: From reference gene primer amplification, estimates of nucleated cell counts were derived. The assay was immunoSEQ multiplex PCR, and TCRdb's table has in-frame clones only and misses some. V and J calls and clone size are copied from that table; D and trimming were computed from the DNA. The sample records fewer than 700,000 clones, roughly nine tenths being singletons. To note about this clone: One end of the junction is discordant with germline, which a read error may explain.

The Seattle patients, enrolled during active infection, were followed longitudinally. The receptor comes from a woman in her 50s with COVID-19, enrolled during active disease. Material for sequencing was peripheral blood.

As DNA, the CDR3 is TGTGCCAGCAGTCAAGTGGGGGGACAGGGGATAAGCAATCAGCCCCAGCATTTT. Its protein is CASSQVGGQGISNQPQHF. The V gene is TRBV4-2, the J gene TRBJ1-5; 10 nucleotides align to TRBD1. From germline, CDR1 is LGHNA and CDR2 YNFKEQ. This CDR3 has 18 residues.